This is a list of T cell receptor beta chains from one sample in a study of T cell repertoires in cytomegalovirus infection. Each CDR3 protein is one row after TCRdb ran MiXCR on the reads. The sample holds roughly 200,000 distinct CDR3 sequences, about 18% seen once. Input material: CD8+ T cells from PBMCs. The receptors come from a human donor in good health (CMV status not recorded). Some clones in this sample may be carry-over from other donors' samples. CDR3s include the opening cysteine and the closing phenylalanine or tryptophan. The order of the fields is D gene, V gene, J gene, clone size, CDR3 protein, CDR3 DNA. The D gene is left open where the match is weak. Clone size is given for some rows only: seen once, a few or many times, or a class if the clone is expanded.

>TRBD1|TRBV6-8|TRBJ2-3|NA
CASKWGQGRENTQYF
TGTGCCAGCAAATGGGGACAGGGTCGTGAAAATACGCAGTATTTT
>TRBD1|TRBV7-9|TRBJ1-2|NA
CASSPSGGRTYGYTF
TGTGCCAGCAGCCCTTCAGGGGGCCGAACTTATGGCTACACCTTC
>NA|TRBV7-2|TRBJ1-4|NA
CASSLTALGEKLFF
TGTGCCAGCAGCCTGACAGCTCTAGGGGAAAAACTGTTTTTT
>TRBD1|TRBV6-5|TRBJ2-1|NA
CASSKGQVDQDEQFF
TGTGCCAGCAGTAAGGGACAGGTCGATCAGGATGAGCAGTTCTTC
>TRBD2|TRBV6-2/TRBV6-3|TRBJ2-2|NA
CASWSSGANTGELFF
TGTGCCAGCTGGTCTAGCGGGGCGAACACCGGGGAGCTGTTTTTT
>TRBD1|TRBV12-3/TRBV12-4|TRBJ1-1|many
CASSLGQGWTEAFF
TGTGCCAGCAGTTTGGGACAGGGTTGGACTGAAGCTTTCTTT
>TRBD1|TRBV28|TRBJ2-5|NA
CASSLFDRDLQETQYF
TGTGCCAGCAGTTTATTTGACAGGGATCTTCAAGAGACCCAGTACTTC
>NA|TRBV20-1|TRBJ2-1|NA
CSAREERAVFEQFF
TGCAGTGCTAGAGAAGAAAGAGCTGTTTTTGAGCAGTTCTTC
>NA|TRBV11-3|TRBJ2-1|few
CASSLRRDNEQFF
TGTGCCAGCAGCTTAAGACGGGACAATGAGCAGTTCTTC
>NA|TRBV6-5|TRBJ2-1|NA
CASKTENNEQFF
TGTGCCAGCAAGACAGAGAACAATGAGCAGTTCTTC
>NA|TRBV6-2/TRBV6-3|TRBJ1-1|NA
CASSYDRGWSTEAFF
TGTGCCAGCAGTTACGACAGAGGATGGAGCACTGAAGCTTTCTTT
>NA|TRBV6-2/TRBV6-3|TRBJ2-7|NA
CASSYSSAFSSYEQYF
TGTGCCAGCAGTTACTCGAGCGCTTTTTCCTCCTACGAGCAGTACTTC
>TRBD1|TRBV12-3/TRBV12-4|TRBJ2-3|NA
CASSLSGGYTDTQYF
TGTGCCAGCAGTTTGTCAGGGGGCTATACAGATACGCAGTATTTT
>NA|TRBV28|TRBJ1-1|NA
CASSLPVGGNTEAFF
TGTGCCAGCAGTTTACCGGTGGGCGGCAACACTGAAGCTTTCTTT
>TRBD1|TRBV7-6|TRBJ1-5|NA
CASSLTLGEQGKQPQHF
TGTGCCAGCAGCTTAACGTTGGGGGAACAGGGGAAACAGCCCCAGCATTTT
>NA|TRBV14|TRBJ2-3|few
CASSPGRTSTDTQYF
TGTGCCAGCAGCCCAGGAAGAACTAGCACAGATACGCAGTATTTT